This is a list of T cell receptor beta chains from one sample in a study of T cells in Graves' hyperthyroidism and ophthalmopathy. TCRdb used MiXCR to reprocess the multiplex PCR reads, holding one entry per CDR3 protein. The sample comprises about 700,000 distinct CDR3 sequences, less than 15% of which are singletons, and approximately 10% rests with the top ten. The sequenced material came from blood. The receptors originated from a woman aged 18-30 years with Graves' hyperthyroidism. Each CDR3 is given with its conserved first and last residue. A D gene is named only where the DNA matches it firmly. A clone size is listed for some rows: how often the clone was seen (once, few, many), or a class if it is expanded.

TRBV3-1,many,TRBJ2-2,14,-,TGTGCCAGCAGCCCTCTTATGAACACCGGGGAGCTGTTTTTT,CASSPLMNTGELFF
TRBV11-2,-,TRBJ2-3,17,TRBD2,TGTGCCAGCAGCTTATCTTCTAGCGGGAGTGCCGCAGATACGCAGTATTTT,CASSLSSSGSAADTQYF
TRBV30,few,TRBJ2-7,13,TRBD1,TGTGCCTGGAGGCTGACAGGGGTAGGGGAGCAGTACTTC,CAWRLTGVGEQYF
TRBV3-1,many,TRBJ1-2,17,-,TGTGCCAGCAGCCCCATTCGAAAGGTTCCCTATAACTATGGCTACACCTTC,CASSPIRKVPYNYGYTF
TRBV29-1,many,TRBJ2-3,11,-,TGCAGCGTTGGAAGCACAGATACGCAGTATTTT,CSVGSTDTQYF
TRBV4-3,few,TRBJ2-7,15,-,TGCGCCAGCAGCCAAGGCCGGGGGCTTCGAGGTGAGCAGTACTTC,CASSQGRGLRGEQYF
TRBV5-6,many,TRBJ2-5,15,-,TGTGCCAGCAGCGGACAGTGGTGGGGGGGAGAGACCCAGTACTTC,CASSGQWWGGETQYF
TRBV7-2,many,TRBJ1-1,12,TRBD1,TGTGCCAGCAGCTGGAGACAGGGGGAAGCTTTCTTT,CASSWRQGEAFF
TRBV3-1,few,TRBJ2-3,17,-,TGTGCCAGCAGCCAAGGCCCGACTAGGATCCTCACAGATACGCAGTATTTT,CASSQGPTRILTDTQYF
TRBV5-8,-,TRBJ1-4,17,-,TGTGCCAGCAGCTTGGATTGGGGTACAGGTACCCATGAAAAACTGTTTTTT,CASSLDWGTGTHEKLFF
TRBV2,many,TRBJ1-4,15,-,TGTGCCAGCAGAGGACCTAGAACAACTAATGAAAAACTGTTTTTT,CASRGPRTTNEKLFF
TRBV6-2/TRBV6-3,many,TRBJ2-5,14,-,TGTGCCAGCAGCCGGCAGGGACACCGGGAGACCCAGTACTTC,CASSRQGHRETQYF
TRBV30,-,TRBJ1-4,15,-,TGTGCCTGGAGCCCAACAATAAAGGGTGCTGAAAAACTGTTTTTT,CAWSPTIKGAEKLFF
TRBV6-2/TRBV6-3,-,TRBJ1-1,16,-,TGTGCCAGCAGTTTCGGGAATACAGGGAGTAGCACTGAAGCTTTCTTT,CASSFGNTGSSTEAFF
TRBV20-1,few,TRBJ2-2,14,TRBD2,TGCAGTGGCCGTAGCGGGGGGGGGACCGGGGAGCTGTTTTTT,CSGRSGGGTGELFF
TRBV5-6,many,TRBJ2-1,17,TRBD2,TGTGCCAGCAGCTTGGCTGTAGCGGGCCCCCCCTACAATGAGCAGTTCTTC,CASSLAVAGPPYNEQFF
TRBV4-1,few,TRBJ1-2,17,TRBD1,TGCGCCAGCAGCCTTCTTCCGGGACAGTCATTCGCCAATGGCTACACCTTC,CASSLLPGQSFANGYTF
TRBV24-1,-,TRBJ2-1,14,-,TGTGCCACCAGTGATGCAAGGGGCTTCAATGAGCAGTTCTTC,CATSDARGFNEQFF
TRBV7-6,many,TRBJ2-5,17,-,TGTGCCAGCAGCTTAGCCCCGTGGCTAGCTCTCACAGAGACCCAGTACTTC,CASSLAPWLALTETQYF
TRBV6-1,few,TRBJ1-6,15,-,TGTGCCAGCAGTGCGGGCAGTAACTATAATTCACCCCTCCACTTT,CASSAGSNYNSPLHF
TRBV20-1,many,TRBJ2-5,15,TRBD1,TGCAGTGCGACCCCCCGGGCAGGGGGCGGGGAGACCCAGTACTTC,CSATPRAGGGETQYF
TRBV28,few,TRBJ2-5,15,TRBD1,TGTGCCAGCAGCGAAGGGGGACAGGGCGGCGAGACCCAGTACTTC,CASSEGGQGGETQYF
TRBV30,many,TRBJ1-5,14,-,TGTGCCTGGACAGTCAGGCGGTCAAATCAGCCCCAGCATTTT,CAWTVRRSNQPQHF
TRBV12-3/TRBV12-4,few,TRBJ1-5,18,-,TGTGCCAGCAGTTTTATGGGAGCAGGGAGGCTTGCCAATCAGCCCCAGCATTTT,CASSFMGAGRLANQPQHF
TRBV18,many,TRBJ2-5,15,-,TGTGCCAGCTCACCCCCTAGGACACGACAAGAGACCCAGTACTTC,CASSPPRTRQETQYF
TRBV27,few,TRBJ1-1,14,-,TGTGCCAGCAGTACAGACAGCGTGGGCCTGGAAGCTTTCTTT,CASSTDSVGLEAFF